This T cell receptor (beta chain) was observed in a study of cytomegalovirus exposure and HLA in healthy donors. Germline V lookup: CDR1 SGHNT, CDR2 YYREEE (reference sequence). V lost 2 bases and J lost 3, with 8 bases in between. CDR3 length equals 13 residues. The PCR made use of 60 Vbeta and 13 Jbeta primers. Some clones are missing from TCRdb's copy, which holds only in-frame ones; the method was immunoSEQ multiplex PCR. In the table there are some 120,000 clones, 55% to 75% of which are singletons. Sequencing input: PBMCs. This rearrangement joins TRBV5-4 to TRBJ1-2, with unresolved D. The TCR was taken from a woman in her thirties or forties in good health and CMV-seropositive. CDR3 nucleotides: TGTGCCAGCAGCTTTGGGCAGGACTATGGCTACACCTTC. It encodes CASSFGQDYGYTF.